This T cell receptor (beta chain) is drawn from a study of T cell responses to AZD1222 COVID-19 vaccine. Concerning this clone: What it binds is unknown.

Findings and caveats of the study: Repertoire sampling happened only post peak T cell response. Spike-specific TCR breadth and depth grew following two AZD1222 doses. The reported proportion of spike-specific TCRs targeting unmutated variant regions was nearly half. Donors were largely white British and mainly female; clonal diversity was possibly underestimated.

This table comes from immunoSEQ multiplex PCR, and its TCRdb copy is limited to in-frame clones, with some not included. The sample holds around 180,000 clones, around 90% seen once. Material: peripheral blood, obtained 28 days after the second AZD1222 dose. The sequence derives from an adult who received the AZD1222 COVID-19 vaccine.

The CDR3 sequence: CASNLAGATNEQFF. In nucleotides, the CDR3 is TGTGCCAGCAACCTAGCGGGAGCAACCAATGAGCAGTTCTTC. This sequence joins TRBV3-1 (or the pseudogene TRBV3-2) and TRBJ2-1; 10 positions agree with TRBD2. V dropped 7 bases and J dropped 6; count of bases not matched to a gene: 6. Per germline, CDR1 LGHDT and CDR2 YNNKEL (reference sequence). The CDR3 contains 14 residues.